This T cell receptor beta chain was captured in a study of blood T cells in healthy people across ages. Findings and caveats of the study: Compared with aged donors, long-lived donors showed fewer expanded clones, suggesting selection.

The CDR3 consists of 15 residues. V was pared by 6 bases and J by 4 bases, with 16 bases between. A word on this clonotype: Its specificity is not known.

Through a sample-barcoded 5' primer and a J-beta primer mix, a second PCR was run for roughly 6 to 11 cycles. A minimum of 3 million CDR3-containing paired-end reads was obtained for each sample. TCRdb reanalysed the 5' RACE reads using MiXCR and keeps one entry per CDR3 protein. This table has about 970,000 distinct CDR3 sequences, approximately 50% appearing once. All donors came from Russia, were Caucasian and healthy, and spanned ages roughly 6 to 95. Sequencing was performed on blood. This sequence joins TRBV12-3 or TRBV12-4 and TRBJ1-5; possibly TRBD1 for D (5 bases). This TCR derives from a woman in her fifties or sixties in good health. CDR3 sequence: CASRKGQGPNQPQHF. The CDR3 DNA reads as TGTGCCAGCAGAAAAGGACAAGGGCCGAATCAGCCCCAGCATTTT.